Described below is a single T cell receptor (beta chain) sequence and its context. The data were obtained in a study of blood T cell repertoires in COVID-19. For the study at large: Acute and convalescent COVID-19 specimens originated in the United States, Italy and Spain. T cells, B-cell-depleted T cells, or PBMCs supplied cDNA or gDNA.

TCRdb's copy holds only in-frame clones and misses some; the assay was immunoSEQ multiplex PCR. The sample includes roughly 72,000 clones, 82% of them seen just once. Sequenced input: peripheral blood. This sequence originates from a woman of 80 years or more with acute or convalescent COVID-19.

The CDR3 reads CASSLGYRGQRETQYF. CDR3 coding DNA: TGTGCCAGCAGCTTAGGATACCGAGGCCAAAGGGAGACCCAGTACTTC. The chain recombines TRBV11-2 with TRBJ2-5; D is ambiguous. The germline CDR1 and CDR2 sequences are SGHAT and FQNNGV. The CDR3 runs to 16 residues. The V end was cut by 1 base, the J end by 5 bases, with 17 bases between. The full variable domain, rest sourced from reference TRBV11-2 and TRBJ2-5, is EAGVAQSPRYKIIEKRQSVAFWCNPISGHATLYWYQQILGQGPKLLIQFQNNGVVDDSQLPKDRFSAERLKGVDSTLKIQPAKLEDSAVYLCASSLGYRGQRETQYFGPGTRLLVL.